The 14 T cell receptor beta chains given below trace back to one sample, sequenced in a study of control samples from healthy donors and cancer patients. TCRdb's table, derived via immunoSEQ multiplex PCR, lists solely in-frame clones and lacks some. The table includes under 100,000 clones, about 85% detected once. The sequencing sample was made of blood. The receptors shown here come from an older woman in good health.

In regard to this clone: In the same sample, other DNA sequences code for this CDR3. The genes are TRBV18 and TRBJ1-5; 7 bases fit TRBD1. The CDR3 extends over 15 amino acids. Germline V CDR1 and CDR2: KGHSH, LQKENI. J was trimmed by 2 bases and V by 2 bases; bases with no gene match: 3. In nucleotides, the CDR3 is TGTGCCAGCTCACCAGCTGGACAGGGCAATCAGCCCCAGCATTTT. It encodes CASSPAGQGNQPQHF.

This clone was observed a few times. J is TRBJ1-5 and V is TRBV15; 11 positions match TRBD1. V shed 1 base, J shed 6 bases, and the junction held 8 bases outside the gene matches. CDR1 is LNHNV, CDR2 YYDKDF, per germline (reference sequence). The CDR3 extends over 17 amino acids. The CDR3 coding sequence is TGTGCCACCAGCAGAGGCCCAGGACAGGGGGCGAGTCAGCCCCAGCATTTT. This sequence encodes CATSRGPGQGASQPQHF.

The rearrangement joins TRBV5-1 to TRBJ1-2; D remains ambiguous. Trimming left V 2 bases short and J 8 bases short, with 10 bases between. The germline V gene has CDR1 SGHRS and CDR2 YFSETQ. This CDR3 is 12 amino acids long. CDR3 sequence (DNA): TGCGCCAGCAGCTTACCCCCGGACGGCTACACCTTC. Translating gives CASSLPPDGYTF.

This clone was seen more than once but under ten times. The chain has TRBV30 and TRBJ2-7; tentative D call: TRBD2 (5 bases). Trimming removed 5 bases from V and 7 bases from J, with 12 bases in between. The V gene's germline CDR1 is GTSNPN and CDR2 SVGIG (reference sequence). This CDR3 spans 11 amino acids. The chain's CDR3 is CAWGRSGEQYF. For the CDR3, the DNA is TGTGCCTGGGGCAGGTCGGGGGAGCAGTACTTC.

The chain couples TRBV7-2 to TRBJ2-1, with D maybe TRBD2 (6 bases). This CDR3 spans 14 amino acids. Germline V lookup: CDR1 SGHTA, CDR2 FQGNSA. The germline V and J ends were trimmed by 4 bases and 4 bases, with 11 bases remaining between them. As DNA, the CDR3 is TGTGCCAGCAGCTCATCCGGGACTTACAATGAGCAGTTCTTC. This translates into CASSSSGTYNEQFF.

The gene calls are TRBV7-9 and TRBJ1-1, with unresolved D. V was pared by 2 bases and J by 0 bases, with 7 bases between. This CDR3 region has 14 residues. Germline V gene data show CDR1 as SEHNR and CDR2 as FQNEAQ (reference sequence). The CDR3 sequence is CASSLSHMNTEAFF. In DNA, the CDR3 is TGTGCCAGCAGCTTATCCCATATGAACACTGAAGCTTTCTTT. Full variable domain (outside the CDR3, taken from reference TRBV7-9 and TRBJ1-1): DTGVSQNPRHKITKRGQNVTFRCDPISEHNRLYWYRQTLGQGPEFLTYFQNEAQLEKSRLLSDRFSAERPKGSFSTLEIQRTEQGDSAMYLCASSLSHMNTEAFFGQGTRLTVV.

The rearrangement joins TRBV30 to TRBJ1-6, with 8 positions matching TRBD1. The germline gives CDR1 GTSNPN, CDR2 SVGIG (reference sequence). This CDR3 is 15 amino acids long. Germline trimming cut 0 bases from V and 9 bases from J; bases unmatched to any gene: 7. The CDR3 loop is CAWSVSTGGTSPLHF. CDR3 DNA sequence: TGTGCCTGGAGTGTAAGCACAGGGGGGACTTCACCCCTCCACTTT.

The chain couples TRBV5-8 to TRBJ2-1; 10 positions match TRBD1. The J segment lost 6 bases and the V segment lost 1 base, leaving 7 bases of the junction unmatched. This CDR3 has 16 amino acids. Germline CDR1 reads SGHTS; CDR2 reads YDEGEE. CDR3 loop: CASSLMGQGSGNEQFF. The CDR3 coding sequence is TGTGCCAGCAGCTTGATGGGACAGGGGTCAGGCAATGAGCAGTTCTTC.

The rearrangement uses TRBV5-4 and TRBJ2-7, with D perhaps matching TRBD1 (5 bases). The CDR3 length is 12 residues. V lost 7 bases and J 3 bases, leaving 11 bases between the germline ends. CDR1 and CDR2 from the germline V gene are SGHNT and YYREEE (reference sequence). The CDR3 DNA reads as TGTGCCAGCCAAGGGGCCAACTACGAGCAGTACTTC. This codes for CASQGANYEQYF.

The chain joins TRBV7-9 to TRBJ2-1, with a possible D match to TRBD2 (7 bases). V lost 8 bases to trimming and J lost 3 bases, with 23 bases between them. The CDR3 length is 17 residues. Germline V gives CDR1 SEHNR, CDR2 FQNEAQ (reference sequence). Here the CDR3 reads CASVPPGGRTIYNEQFF. CDR3 DNA sequence: TGTGCCAGCGTTCCCCCCGGGGGGCGAACGATCTACAATGAGCAGTTCTTC.

The J gene is TRBJ2-7, the V gene TRBV7-9; 8 bases fit TRBD2. The CDR3 covers 15 residues. Germline V gene data show CDR1 as SEHNR and CDR2 as FQNEAQ (reference sequence). Trimming took 1 base from V and 3 from J; bases not matched to a gene: 5. The CDR3: CASSLGSSGLYEQYF. CDR3 bases: TGTGCCAGCAGCTTAGGGTCTAGCGGGCTCTACGAGCAGTACTTC. Full variable domain (rest looked up from reference TRBV7-9 and TRBJ2-7): DTGVSQNPRHKITKRGQNVTFRCDPISEHNRLYWYRQTLGQGPEFLTYFQNEAQLEKSRLLSDRFSAERPKGSFSTLEIQRTEQGDSAMYLCASSLGSSGLYEQYFGPGTRLTVT.

The chain links TRBV4-1 to TRBJ1-6; 8 bases agree with TRBD1. The germline V gene has CDR1 MGHRA and CDR2 YSYEKL. Trimming took 4 bases from V and 10 from J; bases not matched to a gene: 9. The CDR3 consists of 15 residues. The CDR3 is CASSPDRGGGSPLHF. The CDR3 DNA reads as TGCGCCAGCAGCCCAGACAGGGGTGGAGGATCACCCCTCCACTTT.

The rearrangement joins TRBV11-2 to TRBJ2-5, with a tentative D call TRBD1 (6 bases). There are 15 residues in the CDR3. The germline V gene has CDR1 SGHAT and CDR2 FQNNGV. V shed 0 bases and J shed 3 bases, with 11 bases lying between them. In DNA, the CDR3 is TGTGCCAGCAGCTTAGACAGGGGAAGCGAAGAGACCCAGTACTTC. Translation gives CASSLDRGSEETQYF.

The rearrangement joins TRBV11-2 to TRBJ1-6; D is possibly TRBD1 (5 bases). V lost 5 bases and J 10 bases, leaving 24 bases between the germline ends. This CDR3 region has 17 residues. The germline gives CDR1 SGHAT, CDR2 FQNNGV. Here the CDR3 reads CASSRGAPAIAGSPLHF. CDR3 sequence (DNA): TGTGCCAGCAGCCGCGGGGCCCCGGCGATAGCAGGGTCACCCCTCCACTTT.